The clone carrying this TCR beta chain was counted between two and nine times. The sample is drawn from a study of blood T cell repertoires in COVID-19. Study information: The samples span acute and convalescent COVID-19 from the United States, Italy and Spain.

The V end was cut by 3 bases, the J end by 5 bases, with 8 bases between. The CDR3 runs to 14 residues. The V gene's germline CDR1 is LGHNA and CDR2 YNFKEQ. Source study methods: Researchers report that nucleated cell counts were estimated from reference gene primer amplification. Profiling relied on immunoSEQ multiplex PCR, and the TCRdb table lists in-frame clones only, not all of them. For V, J and clone size, that table is used; D and trimming come from the DNA. The sample yields hundreds of thousands of clones, approximately 80% seen once. The rearrangement links TRBV4-2 to TRBJ1-6; D is undetermined. Sequenced sample: peripheral blood. This TCR was recovered from a woman of 80 years or more with active or convalescent COVID-19. The CDR3 region is CASSQRSDNSPLHF. CDR3 bases: TGTGCCAGCAGCCAGAGATCGGATAATTCACCCCTCCACTTT.